Each of the 30 T cell receptor beta chains below was sequenced from the same sample in a study of regulatory T cells in long-lasting Graves disease. Time point of the sample: newly diagnosed GD, antithyroid drugs for less than 3 months. From PBMCs, RNA was extracted and then used to make the TCR library. TCR beta libraries were built with iRepertoire HTBI primers and Arm-PCR of CDR3 regions. TCRdb re-called the multiplex PCR reads through MiXCR, storing one row per CDR3 protein. Among about 220,000 distinct CDR3 sequences listed, less than 20% were seen once. The sample was also reused in another study, on T cells in Graves' hyperthyroidism and ophthalmopathy.

Specimen: peripheral blood mononuclear cells (PBMCs), collected at new diagnosis, from a patient treated with antithyroid drugs. All receptors derive from a woman aged 30 to 39 with Graves disease.

CDR3 region: CASEFPQGAGANEKLFF. As DNA, the CDR3 is TGTGCCAGCGAATTCCCACAGGGGGCGGGGGCTAATGAAAAACTGTTTTTT. V gene TRBV28 combines with J gene TRBJ1-4; 9 bases are a match to TRBD1. Trimming at V came to 8 bases and at J to 3 bases, leaving 13 bases not matched to a gene. This CDR3 region has 17 residues. Germline V gene sequence: CDR1 MDHEN, CDR2 SYDVKM.

This clonotype has at least ten counts. This chain uses TRBV5-1 with TRBJ1-2; 8 bases are a match to TRBD1. CDR3 length: 16 residues. The J segment lost 4 bases and the V segment lost 1 base, leaving 9 bases of the junction unmatched. The germline CDR1 and CDR2 sequences are SGHRS and YFSETQ. CDR3 amino acids: CASSLTGGENPYGYTF. The CDR3 coding sequence is TGCGCCAGCAGCTTGACAGGGGGTGAAAACCCCTATGGCTACACCTTC.

The rearrangement joins TRBV20-1 to TRBJ2-7; a possible D gene is TRBD2 (5 bases). Trimming stripped 3 bases from V and 2 bases from J, with 11 bases between. CDR3 length equals 13 residues. Looked up from germline, CDR1 is DFQATT and CDR2 is SNEGSKA (reference sequence). CDR3 in DNA: TGCAGTGCTAGTGTGGACTCCCCCTACGAGCAGTACTTC. It specifies CSASVDSPYEQYF.

This clonotype was seen ten or more times. In nucleotides, the CDR3 is TGCGCCAGCAGCCAAGACGGGGGGCGGAATGAAAAACTGTTTTTT. It is translated as CASSQDGGRNEKLFF. The rearrangement uses TRBV4-1 and TRBJ1-4, with a tentative D call TRBD1 (6 bases). The V gene's germline CDR1 is MGHRA and CDR2 YSYEKL. CDR3 size: 15 residues. The V end was cut by 0 bases, the J end by 5 bases, with 10 bases between.

This clonotype was recorded at least ten times. V and J are TRBV28 and TRBJ1-2; unclear D gene. Trimming took 6 bases from V and 4 from J, leaving 12 bases between them. Germline V gene sequence: CDR1 MDHEN, CDR2 SYDVKM. The CDR3 consists of 13 residues. The CDR3 region is CASRSTSTYGYTF. The DNA for the CDR3 is TGTGCCAGCAGGTCGACTTCAACCTATGGCTACACCTTC.

With respect to this clonotype: One base away lies a much larger clone, so this may be a sequencing read error. The CDR3 end shows no conserved phenylalanine or tryptophan, and so a read error is likely. The chain employs TRBV15 and TRBJ2-4, with unresolved D. CDR1 and CDR2 (germline): LNHNV, YYDKDF (reference sequence). The length of the CDR3 is 16 residues. V gave up 4 bases and J gave up 1 base, with 14 bases separating them. The CDR3 loop is CATSTPDQAAKNIQYS. The CDR3 DNA sequence: TGTGCCACCAGCACCCCTGACCAAGCGGCCAAAAACATTCAGTACTCC.

Ten or more counts support this clonotype. V and J are TRBV12-3 or TRBV12-4 and TRBJ1-4; 8 bases match TRBD1. V shed 6 bases, J shed 6 bases, and the junction held 3 bases outside the gene matches. There are 13 residues in the CDR3. CDR3 in DNA: TGTGCCAGCAGCTTGGACAGGGATGAAAAACTGTTTTTT. Amino acid sequence: CASSLDRDEKLFF.

This clonotype was counted at least ten times. The V and J genes are TRBV20-1 and TRBJ1-1; D uncertain. V shed 2 bases and J shed 4 bases, with 20 bases lying between them. Germline CDR1 is DFQATT and CDR2 is SNEGSKA (reference sequence). The length of the CDR3 is 16 residues. The CDR3 protein is CSARMGWGYMGTEAFF. CDR3 DNA: TGCAGTGCTAGAATGGGGTGGGGATACATGGGCACTGAAGCTTTCTTT.

Concerning this clonotype: A much more abundant neighbour one base away suggests this may be a read error. The chain employs TRBV10-3 and TRBJ1-5; D unclear. In germline, CDR1 is ENHRY, CDR2 SYGVKD. The CDR3 contains 13 residues. The CDR3 region is CAISREGNQPRHF. As DNA, the CDR3 is TGTGCCATCAGTAGAGAAGGCAATCAGCCCCGGCATTTT.

This clonotype was detected only a few times. The chain employs TRBV27 and TRBJ2-7, with D possibly TRBD2 on 6 matching bases. The CDR3 spans 15 residues. Germline V gene lookup returns CDR1 MNHEY and CDR2 SMNVEV (reference sequence). The V end was cut by 7 bases, the J end by 7 bases, with 23 bases between. DNA for the CDR3: TGTGCCAGCAAGGGTGGTGGCGGGGTGGGCCGGGAGCAGTACTTC. This codes for CASKGGGGVGREQYF.

The table lists this clonotype with many counts. The gene calls are TRBV2 and TRBJ1-2, with TRBD1 as a possible D gene (5 bases). V shed 0 bases and J shed 1 base, with 21 bases lying between them. The germline CDR1 and CDR2 sequences are SNHLY and FYNNEI. The CDR3 spans 19 residues. CDR3 region: CASSEAGGGVPPYNYGYTF. CDR3 DNA sequence: TGTGCCAGCAGTGAAGCCGGGGGGGGTGTACCACCTTATAACTATGGCTACACCTTC. Combining the CDR3 with reference TRBV2 and TRBJ1-2 gives the whole variable domain EPEVTQTPSHQVTQMGQEVILRCVPISNHLYFYWYRQILGQKVEFLVSFYNNEISEKSEIFDDQFSVERPDGSNFTLKIRSTKLEDSAMYFCASSEAGGGVPPYNYGYTFGSGTRLTVV.

The gene calls are TRBV12-3 or TRBV12-4 and TRBJ2-3; either TRBD1 or TRBD2 may supply D (5 bases each). V was pared by 4 bases and J by 2 bases, with 10 bases between. This CDR3 has 14 residues. CDR3 bases: TGTGCCAGCAGTTGGGGGATTAACACAGATACGCAGTATTTT. It yields the protein CASSWGINTDTQYF.

The chain combines TRBV7-3 with TRBJ1-1, with TRBD1 as a possible D gene (6 bases). Trimming took off 4 bases at V and 3 bases at J, with 9 bases between the two ends. The CDR3 consists of 13 residues. Germline V gene data show CDR1 as SGHTA and CDR2 as FQGTGA. This CDR3 is CASSSGHYTEAFF. For the CDR3, the DNA is TGTGCCAGCAGCTCGGGACACTACACTGAAGCTTTCTTT.

In this sample, this clonotype turned up many times. The chain's CDR3 is CASSFRGVSNQPQHF. CDR3 coding DNA: TGTGCCAGCAGTTTTCGGGGGGTGAGCAATCAGCCCCAGCATTTT. The chain recombines TRBV27 with TRBJ1-5; D possibly corresponds to TRBD1 (5 bases). This CDR3 region has 15 residues. Trimming removed 3 bases at V and 1 base at J, with 10 bases between. CDR1 and CDR2 (germline): MNHEY, SMNVEV (reference sequence).

This clonotype was found a few times. V and J are TRBV7-3 and TRBJ2-5, with D tentatively TRBD2 (6 bases). The germline V gene encodes CDR1 SGHTA and CDR2 FQGTGA. CDR3 size: 14 residues. The V end was cut by 4 bases, the J end by 5 bases, with 14 bases between. The CDR3 nucleotides are TGTGCCAGCAGCTCAGGGACTCTGGGGGAGACCCAGTACTTC. This gives the protein CASSSGTLGETQYF. The variable domain in full, completed from reference TRBV7-3 and TRBJ2-5, reads GAGVSQTPSNKVTEKGKYVELRCDPISGHTALYWYRQSLGQGPEFLIYFQGTGAADDSGLPNDRFFAVRPEGSVSTLKIQRTERGDSAVYLCASSSGTLGETQYFGPGTRLLVL.

V is TRBV20-1 and J is TRBJ1-1; D unresolved. The germline V gene encodes CDR1 DFQATT and CDR2 SNEGSKA (reference sequence). The CDR3 runs to 11 residues. The V end was cut by 0 bases, the J end by 11 bases, with 10 bases between. The CDR3 nucleotides read TGCAGTGCTAGAGATGGGGATCGGGCTTTCTTT. It codes for CSARDGDRAFF.

This clonotype was picked up many times. The chain carries TRBV2 and TRBJ2-5, with D perhaps assigned TRBD1 or TRBD2 (5 bases each). Trimming removed 6 bases from V and 3 bases from J, with 8 bases in between. The germline CDR1 and CDR2 sequences are SNHLY and FYNNEI. The CDR3 runs to 12 residues. CDR3 residues: CASSWGKETQYF. The CDR3 DNA reads as TGTGCCAGCAGCTGGGGGAAAGAGACCCAGTACTTC.

This clonotype was detected ten times or more. CDR3: CAGTRGRGSTGELFF. Written as DNA, the CDR3 is TGTGCCGGCACTCGGGGAAGGGGGAGTACCGGGGAGCTGTTTTTT. V and J are TRBV28 and TRBJ2-2; maybe TRBD1 (6 bases). Deletions cut 11 bases from V and 5 bases from J, with 21 bases between. CDR1 is MDHEN, CDR2 SYDVKM, per germline. The CDR3 is made up of 15 amino acids.

This chain uses TRBV5-4 with TRBJ2-2; D not certain. Germline-derived CDR1 and CDR2 are SGHNT and YYREEE (reference sequence). This CDR3 comprises 14 residues. V dropped 4 bases and J dropped 6 bases, with 13 bases sitting between them. CDR3 sequence: CASSRPDGSGELFF. The CDR3 nucleotides are TGTGCCAGCAGCCGCCCGGACGGCTCCGGGGAGCTGTTTTTT. The full variable domain, completed using reference TRBV5-4 and TRBJ2-2, is ETGVTQSPTHLIKTRGQQVTLRCSSQSGHNTVSWYQQALGQGPQFIFQYYREEENGRGNFPPRFSGLQFPNYSSELNVNALELDDSALYLCASSRPDGSGELFFGEGSRLTVL.

This clonotype showed up many times. The rearrangement joins TRBV5-1 to TRBJ2-1, with D unclear. The germline V gene encodes CDR1 SGHRS and CDR2 YFSETQ. This CDR3 has 15 residues. Trimming took off 0 bases at V and 0 bases at J, with 7 bases between the two ends. CDR3 sequence reads: CASSLERSSYNEQFF. CDR3 bases: TGCGCCAGCAGCTTGGAGAGGAGCTCCTACAATGAGCAGTTCTTC.

In its sample, this clonotype was seen many times. V is TRBV6-2 or TRBV6-3 and J is TRBJ2-3, with 8 bases lining up with TRBD1. The CDR3 sequence is 16 residues long. Trimming removed 5 bases from V and 3 bases from J; junction bases left unmatched: 10. Germline CDR1 and CDR2: MNHEY and SVGEGT. The CDR3 DNA is TGTGCCAGCAGTCCCCTCAGGACAGGGCCAACAGATACGCAGTATTTT. Its translation is CASSPLRTGPTDTQYF.

The chain uses TRBV11-3 and TRBJ1-3; D not certain. Germline V gives CDR1 SGHNT, CDR2 YENEEA. The CDR3 sequence is 15 residues long. Trimming left V 0 bases short and J 3 bases short, with 9 bases between. The CDR3 nucleotides read TGTGCCAGCAGCTTAGAGGGGAGAAGTGGAAACACCATATATTTT. Amino acid sequence: CASSLEGRSGNTIYF.

On this clonotype itself: A far more abundant clone sits one base away, making this likely a read error. The chain combines TRBV5-5 with TRBJ1-5; TRBD1 matches at 9 bases. Germline loops: CDR1 SGHKS, CDR2 YYEKEE (reference sequence). This CDR3 is 15 amino acids long. The CDR3 nucleotides are TGTGCCAGCAAGGGGGGACAGGGAAGGAATCAGCCCCGGCATTTT. It translates to CASKGGQGRNQPRHF.

The chain combines TRBV20-1 with TRBJ2-7, with 7 bases fitting TRBD2. The CDR3 runs to 15 residues. V shed 4 bases and J 6 bases; nucleotides not matched to a gene: 15. Germline CDR1 DFQATT, CDR2 SNEGSKA (reference sequence). CDR3 residues: CSAITPSGSLAEQYF. The CDR3 nucleotides read TGCAGTGCTATTACCCCTAGCGGATCCCTTGCCGAGCAGTACTTC.

This clonotype was observed a handful of times. At one of its ends the junction is not consistent with the germline gene, which may arise from a read error. The V call is TRBV7-7, the J call TRBJ2-1; D might be TRBD1 (6 bases). Germline V gene lookup returns CDR1 SSHAT and CDR2 FNYEAQ (reference sequence). The CDR3 loop spans 17 amino acids. CDR3 amino acids: CASSPLQGIWSYNEQFF. DNA of the CDR3: TGTGCTAGCAGCCCGCTGCAGGGGATTTGGTCCTACAATGAGCAGTTCTTC.

The V and J genes are TRBV30 and TRBJ1-6; a possible D gene is TRBD1 (5 bases). Germline lookup yields CDR1 GTSNPN and CDR2 SVGIG (reference sequence). V was clipped by 8 bases and J by 5 bases, with 16 bases between them. The CDR3 runs to 14 residues. The chain's CDR3 is CAGAPDTNNSPLHF. CDR3 bases: TGTGCCGGGGCCCCAGACACAAATAATTCACCCCTCCACTTT.

This clonotype was detected many times. V is TRBV28 and J is TRBJ2-7; 7 nucleotides match TRBD1. The ends lost 7 bases at V and 4 bases at J; junction bases unmatched: 13. The CDR3 runs to 15 residues. Germline assignment: CDR1 MDHEN and CDR2 SYDVKM. CDR3 in DNA: TGTGCCAGCACCGAGAGCTTAGGGGGCGGGTACGAGCAGTACTTC. This sequence encodes CASTESLGGGYEQYF.

J is TRBJ1-1 and V is TRBV5-1; D perhaps matches TRBD1 (6 bases). Per the germline V gene, CDR1 is SGHRS and CDR2 is YFSETQ. CDR3 length equals 13 residues. Trimming stripped 5 bases from V and 8 bases from J, with 16 bases between. The CDR3 region is CASSPFPGEEAFF. In DNA form, the CDR3 reads TGCGCCAGCAGTCCTTTTCCAGGGGAGGAAGCTTTCTTT.

CDR3 amino acids: CASRQGGNGANVLTF. In DNA form, the CDR3 reads TGTGCCAGCAGGCAGGGGGGAAACGGGGCCAACGTCCTGACTTTC. This chain connects TRBV2 to TRBJ2-6, with D perhaps matching TRBD1 (7 bases). Trimming left V 6 bases short and J 4 bases short, with 13 bases between. The CDR3 runs to 15 residues. Germline V gives CDR1 SNHLY, CDR2 FYNNEI.

Notes on this clonotype: A read error is possible here, since a much larger clone lies one base away. V usage is TRBV20-1 and J usage is TRBJ1-6; weak D call: TRBD1 (6 bases). Trimming pared 1 base from V and 5 bases from J, leaving 9 bases between. This CDR3 contains 14 residues. Germline V CDR1 and CDR2: DFQATT, SNEGSKA (reference sequence). The CDR3 DNA follows: TGCAGTGCTAGAGGACAGGAGAATAATTCACCCCTCCACTTT. This gives the protein CSARGQENNSPLHF.